Listed here are 2 T cell receptor beta chains from one sample, sequenced in a study of blood T cell repertoires in COVID-19. Data came from immunoSEQ multiplex PCR; TCRdb stores just in-frame clones and leaves some out. The sample shows about 180,000 clones, approximately 86% of them seen only once. What was sequenced was peripheral blood. The receptor set was obtained from a man between 60 and 75 years old with COVID-19, enrolled during active disease.

This clone occurred a few times. The DNA of the CDR3 is TGTGCCAGCAGGCTCTCTTTTGGCGGGGGTATGTCAGATACGCAGTATTTT. It is translated as CASRLSFGGGMSDTQYF. J is TRBJ2-3 and V is TRBV28; 7 nucleotides agree with TRBD2. Germline V gene sequence: CDR1 MDHEN, CDR2 SYDVKM. The length of the CDR3 is 17 residues. The V segment lost 6 bases and the J segment 4 bases; nucleotides outside the gene matches: 16.

The chain combines TRBV19 with TRBJ1-2; 7 bases map to TRBD1. CDR3 length: 14 amino acids. The germline gives CDR1 LNHDA, CDR2 SQIVND (reference sequence). V lost 6 bases and J lost 4; bases outside the gene matches: 8. CDR3 amino acids: CASRKEGTAYGYTF. The CDR3 DNA is TGTGCCAGTAGGAAGGAAGGGACAGCCTATGGCTACACCTTC.